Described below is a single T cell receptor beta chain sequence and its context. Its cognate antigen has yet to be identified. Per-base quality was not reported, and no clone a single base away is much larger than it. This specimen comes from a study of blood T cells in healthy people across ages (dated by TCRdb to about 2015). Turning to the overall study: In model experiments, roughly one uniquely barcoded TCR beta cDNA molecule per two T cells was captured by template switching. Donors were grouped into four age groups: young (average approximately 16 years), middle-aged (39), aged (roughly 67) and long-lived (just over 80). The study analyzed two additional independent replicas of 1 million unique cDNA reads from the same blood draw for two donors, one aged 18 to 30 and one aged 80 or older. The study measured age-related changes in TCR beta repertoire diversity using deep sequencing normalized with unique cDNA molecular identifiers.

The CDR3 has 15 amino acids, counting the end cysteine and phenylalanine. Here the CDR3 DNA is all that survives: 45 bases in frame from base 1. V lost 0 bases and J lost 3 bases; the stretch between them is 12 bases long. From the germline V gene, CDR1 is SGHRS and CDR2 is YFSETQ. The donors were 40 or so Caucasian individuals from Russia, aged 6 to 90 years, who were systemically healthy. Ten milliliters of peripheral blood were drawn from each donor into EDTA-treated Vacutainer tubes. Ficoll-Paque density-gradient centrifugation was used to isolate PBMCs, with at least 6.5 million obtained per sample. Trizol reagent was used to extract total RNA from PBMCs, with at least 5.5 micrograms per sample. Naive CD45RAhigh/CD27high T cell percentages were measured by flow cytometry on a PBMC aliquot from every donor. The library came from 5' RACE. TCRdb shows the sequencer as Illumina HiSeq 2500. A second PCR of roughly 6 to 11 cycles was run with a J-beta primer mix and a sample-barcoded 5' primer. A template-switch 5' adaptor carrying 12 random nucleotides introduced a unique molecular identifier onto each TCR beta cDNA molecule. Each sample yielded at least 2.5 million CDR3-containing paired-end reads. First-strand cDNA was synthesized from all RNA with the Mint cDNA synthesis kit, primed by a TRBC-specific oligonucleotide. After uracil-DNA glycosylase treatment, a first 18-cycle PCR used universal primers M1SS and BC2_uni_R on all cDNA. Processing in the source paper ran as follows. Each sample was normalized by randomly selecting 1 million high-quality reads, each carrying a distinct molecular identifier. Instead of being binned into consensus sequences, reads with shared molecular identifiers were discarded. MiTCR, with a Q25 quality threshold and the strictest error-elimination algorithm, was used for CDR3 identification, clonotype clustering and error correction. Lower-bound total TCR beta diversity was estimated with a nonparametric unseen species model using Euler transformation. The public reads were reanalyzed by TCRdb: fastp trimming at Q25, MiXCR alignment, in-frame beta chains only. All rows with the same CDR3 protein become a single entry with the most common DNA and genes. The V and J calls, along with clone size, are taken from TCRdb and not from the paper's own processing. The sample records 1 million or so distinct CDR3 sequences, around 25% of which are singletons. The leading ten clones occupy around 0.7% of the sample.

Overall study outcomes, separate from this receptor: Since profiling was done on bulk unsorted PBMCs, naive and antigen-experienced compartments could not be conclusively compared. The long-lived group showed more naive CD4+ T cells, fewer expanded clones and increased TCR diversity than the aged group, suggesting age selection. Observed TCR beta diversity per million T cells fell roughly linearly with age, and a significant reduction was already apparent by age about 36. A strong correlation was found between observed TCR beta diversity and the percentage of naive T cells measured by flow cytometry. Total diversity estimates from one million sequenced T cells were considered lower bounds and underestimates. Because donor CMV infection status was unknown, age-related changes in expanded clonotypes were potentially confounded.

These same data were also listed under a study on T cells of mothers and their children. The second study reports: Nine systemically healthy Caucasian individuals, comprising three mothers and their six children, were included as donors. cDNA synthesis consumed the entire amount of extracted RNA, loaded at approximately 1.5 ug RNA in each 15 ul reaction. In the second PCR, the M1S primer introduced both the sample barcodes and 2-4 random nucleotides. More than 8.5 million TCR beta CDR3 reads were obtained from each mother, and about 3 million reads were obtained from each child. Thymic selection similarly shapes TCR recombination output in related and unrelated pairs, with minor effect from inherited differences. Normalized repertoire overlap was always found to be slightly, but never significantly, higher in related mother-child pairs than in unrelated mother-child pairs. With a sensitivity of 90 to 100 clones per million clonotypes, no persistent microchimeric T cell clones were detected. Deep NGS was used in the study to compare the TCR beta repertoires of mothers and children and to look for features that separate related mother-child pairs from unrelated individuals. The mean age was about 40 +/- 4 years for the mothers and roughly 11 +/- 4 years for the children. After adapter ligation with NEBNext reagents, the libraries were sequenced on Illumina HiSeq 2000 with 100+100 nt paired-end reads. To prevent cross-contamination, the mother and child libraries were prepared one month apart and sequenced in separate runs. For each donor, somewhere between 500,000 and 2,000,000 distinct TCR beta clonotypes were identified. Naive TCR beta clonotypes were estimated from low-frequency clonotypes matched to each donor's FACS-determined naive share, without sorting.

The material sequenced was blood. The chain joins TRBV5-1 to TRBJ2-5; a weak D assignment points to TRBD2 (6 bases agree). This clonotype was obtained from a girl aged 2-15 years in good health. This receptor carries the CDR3 CASSLAGRDEETQYF. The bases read TGCGCCAGCAGCTTGGCCGGGCGGGACGAAGAGACCCAGTACTTC.